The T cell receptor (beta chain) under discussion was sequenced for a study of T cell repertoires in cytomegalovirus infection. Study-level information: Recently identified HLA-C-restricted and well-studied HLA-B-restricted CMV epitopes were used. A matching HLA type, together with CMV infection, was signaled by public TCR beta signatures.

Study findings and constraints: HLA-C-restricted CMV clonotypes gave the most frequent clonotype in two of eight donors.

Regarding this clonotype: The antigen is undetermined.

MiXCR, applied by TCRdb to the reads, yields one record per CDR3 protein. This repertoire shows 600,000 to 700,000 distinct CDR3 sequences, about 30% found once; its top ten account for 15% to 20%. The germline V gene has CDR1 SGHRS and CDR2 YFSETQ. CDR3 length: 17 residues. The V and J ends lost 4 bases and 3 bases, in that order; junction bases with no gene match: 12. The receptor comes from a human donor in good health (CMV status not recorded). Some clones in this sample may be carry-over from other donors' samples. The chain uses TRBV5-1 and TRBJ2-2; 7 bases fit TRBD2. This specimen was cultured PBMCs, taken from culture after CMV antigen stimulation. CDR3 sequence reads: CASSLPRGRGDTGELFF. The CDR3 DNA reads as TGCGCCAGCAGCCTCCCAAGAGGGAGGGGAGACACCGGGGAGCTGTTTTTT.